Listed here are 20 T cell receptor beta chains from one sample, sequenced in a study of spatial heterogeneity in lung cancer. Regarding time point: sample taken at primary tumor resection. Sequencing covered unsorted whole RNA taken from tumor, nontumor lung or frozen PBMC. TCRdb redid the calling of the 5' RACE reads with MiXCR, one entry per CDR3 protein. The sample consists of about 85,000 distinct CDR3 sequences, approximately 21% of them appearing once. The input for sequencing was PBMCs, taken at surgery. These receptors were taken from a male donor with early-stage non-small cell lung cancer.

Note on this clonotype: With a much larger clone just one base away, this may be a read error. J is TRBJ2-6 and V is TRBV6-2 or TRBV6-3; no clear D. Deletions cut 6 bases from V and 4 bases from J, with 16 bases between. This CDR3 region has 16 residues. Germline assignment: CDR1 MNHEY and CDR2 SVGEGT. The CDR3 reads CASSDPNMAGANVLTF. The CDR3 region has the DNA TGTGCCAGCAGCGATCCGAACATGGCGGGGGCCAACGTCCTGACTTTC.

This clonotype has a handful of counts. The chain links TRBV2 to TRBJ2-2; D perhaps matches TRBD1 (6 bases). The CDR3 totals 12 residues. From germline, CDR1 is SNHLY and CDR2 FYNNEI. Trimming removed 6 bases from V and 7 bases from J, with 9 bases in between. CDR3 bases: TGTGCCAGCAGGCAACAGGGCGGGGAGCTGTTTTTT. Its translation is CASRQQGGELFF.

V and J are TRBV5-6 and TRBJ2-5, with D hard to call. V gave up 0 bases and J gave up 6 bases, with 9 bases separating them. This CDR3 has 13 residues. In germline, CDR1 is SGHDT, CDR2 YYEEEE. Here the CDR3 DNA reads TGTGCCAGCAGCTTGGTAACAGAACAGACCCAGTACTTC. Its protein is CASSLVTEQTQYF.

The V call is TRBV5-1, the J call TRBJ2-5; unclear D gene. The CDR3 extends over 13 amino acids. The germline gives CDR1 SGHRS, CDR2 YFSETQ. V was shortened by 2 bases and J by 4 bases, with 9 bases between the two germline ends. This CDR3 reads CASSFSPTETQYF. In DNA, the CDR3 is TGCGCCAGCAGCTTCAGCCCTACAGAGACCCAGTACTTC.

This rearrangement joins TRBV7-9 to TRBJ2-3, with D unclear. V shed 6 bases and J shed 5 bases, with 12 bases lying between them. Germline assignment: CDR1 SEHNR and CDR2 FQNEAQ (reference sequence). The CDR3 extends over 13 amino acids. CDR3 nucleotides: TGTGCCAGCAGACCAGGACCCGGAGATACGCAGTATTTT. Translation gives CASRPGPGDTQYF.

As concerns this clonotype: This may stem from a read error, because a much larger clone lies one nucleotide away. The chain carries TRBV29-1 and TRBJ1-1; D unresolved. The V gene's germline CDR1 is SQVTM and CDR2 ANQGSEA. The CDR3 sequence is 10 residues long. Here the CDR3 DNA reads TGCAGCGTTGCACACACTGAAGCTTTGTTT. It codes for CSVAHTEALF.

This clonotype was observed a few times. The chain uses TRBV6-2 or TRBV6-3 and TRBJ2-3; D may match TRBD1 or TRBD2 (5 bases each). The V end lost 8 bases, the J end lost 2 bases, and 17 bases lay between the germline ends. Germline CDR1 MNHEY, CDR2 SVGEGT. There are 15 residues in the CDR3. The CDR3 DNA reads TGTGCCAGCGGGCCGGGGCAGTTCTTCACAGATACGCAGTATTTT. Encoded protein: CASGPGQFFTDTQYF.

The rearrangement joins TRBV10-2 to TRBJ2-1; TRBD1 or TRBD2 may be the D gene (5 bases each). V lost 9 bases and J 0 bases, leaving 15 bases between the germline ends. CDR1 and CDR2 from the germline V gene are WSHSY and SAAADI. CDR3 size: 15 residues. Here the CDR3 reads CASSFGTPSYNEQFF. Here the CDR3 DNA reads TGCGCCAGTTCCTTCGGGACCCCCTCCTACAATGAGCAGTTCTTC.

The chain recombines TRBV6-5 with TRBJ2-6; D is ambiguous. With 6 bases removed from V and 0 bases from J, the gap between germline ends came to 15 bases. The germline CDR1 and CDR2 sequences are MNHEY and SVGAGI. The CDR3 contains 17 residues. The CDR3 loop is CASSRSRPSSGANVLTF. CDR3 DNA: TGTGCCAGCAGCCGTTCCCGGCCCTCCTCTGGGGCCAACGTCCTGACTTTC.

The chain uses TRBV6-5 and TRBJ2-1; D perhaps matches TRBD2 (6 bases). The V gene's germline CDR1 is MNHEY and CDR2 SVGAGI. CDR3 length equals 17 residues. V lost 3 bases, J lost 5 bases, and 20 bases lay in between. As DNA, the CDR3 is TGTGCCAGCAGTTATACCACCTGGGGCGGGACCAACAATGAGCAGTTCTTC. Amino acid sequence: CASSYTTWGGTNNEQFF.

In this sample, this clonotype turned up a few times. The gene calls are TRBV13 and TRBJ2-5, with D possibly being TRBD2 (5 bases). The ends were cut back, 3 bases at V and 0 bases at J, with 5 bases in the middle. CDR1 and CDR2 from the germline V gene are PRHDT and FYEKMQ (reference sequence). The length of the CDR3 is 13 residues. This CDR3 is CASSFGNQETQYF. The DNA of the CDR3 is TGTGCCAGCAGCTTCGGGAACCAAGAGACCCAGTACTTC.

The rearrangement joins TRBV2 to TRBJ1-1; 7 bases agree with TRBD1. The CDR3 is made up of 12 amino acids. V dropped 7 bases and J dropped 7; count of bases not matched to a gene: 6. In germline, CDR1 is SNHLY, CDR2 FYNNEI. The CDR3 DNA reads as TGTGCCAGCATGGTGGGACAGAATGAAGCTTTCTTT. This sequence encodes CASMVGQNEAFF.

This clonotype has only a few counts. The V gene is TRBV6-5, the J gene TRBJ2-1; 10 nucleotides match TRBD2. The CDR3 has 16 residues. The germline CDR1 and CDR2 sequences are MNHEY and SVGAGI. Trimming took 4 bases from V and 4 from J; bases not matched to a gene: 7. The DNA for the CDR3 is TGTGCCAGCAGTTCAATTAGCGGGAGGAGGTACAATGAGCAGTTCTTC. It is translated as CASSSISGRRYNEQFF.

This clonotype was observed at least ten times. The chain is built from TRBV20-1 and TRBJ2-5; D is perhaps TRBD2 (5 bases). The CDR3 loop spans 14 amino acids. V lost 0 bases, J lost 3 bases, and 11 bases lay in between. In germline, CDR1 is DFQATT, CDR2 SNEGSKA (reference sequence). CDR3 amino acids: CSARDITSKETQYF. CDR3 sequence (DNA): TGCAGTGCTAGAGATATCACTAGTAAAGAGACCCAGTACTTC.

This clonotype was seen more than once but under ten times. This chain joins TRBV11-1 and TRBJ2-3; possible D gene TRBD1, 6 bases. This CDR3 is 13 amino acids long. Germline lookup yields CDR1 SGHAT and CDR2 FQDESV (reference sequence). Trimming removed 2 bases from V and 8 bases from J, with 11 bases in between. The CDR3 sequence: CASSLTGSGTQYF. CDR3 sequence (DNA): TGTGCCAGCAGCTTAACAGGGAGTGGTACGCAGTATTTT.

Only a few counts were recorded for this clonotype. The V call is TRBV7-6, the J call TRBJ2-2; D unclear. This CDR3 region has 16 residues. Germline CDR1 is SGHVS and CDR2 is FNYEAQ. V was shortened by 5 bases and J by 2 bases, with 15 bases between the two germline ends. In DNA, the CDR3 is TGTGCCAGCAGCCTGACCCCCGTCAGTAACACCGGGGAGCTGTTTTTT. It encodes CASSLTPVSNTGELFF.

With respect to this clonotype: A read error may explain this, as a much larger clone is one base away. This chain links TRBV5-6 with TRBJ1-1; D not certain. The CDR3 is 15 amino acids. CDR1 SGHDT and CDR2 YYEEEE come from the germline V gene. DNA for the CDR3: TGTGTCAGCAGCTTGGGGAGACATACGAACACTGAAGCTTTCTTT. Encoded protein: CVSSLGRHTNTEAFF. Using reference TRBV5-6 and TRBJ1-1 for the parts outside the CDR3, the full variable domain is DAGVTQSPTHLIKTRGQQVTLRCSPKSGHDTVSWYQQALGQGPQFIFQYYEEEERQRGNFPDRFSGHQFPNYSSELNVNALLLGDSALYLCVSSLGRHTNTEAFFGQGTRLTVV.

In this sample, this clonotype turned up a few times. The chain employs TRBV6-2 or TRBV6-3 and TRBJ1-1; TRBD1 aligns across 7 bases. Germline V gene sequence: CDR1 MNHEY, CDR2 SVGEGT. The CDR3 is made up of 13 amino acids. V shed 0 bases, J shed 10 bases, and the junction held 5 bases outside the gene matches. CDR3 sequence: CASSYSQTGRAFF. CDR3 in DNA: TGTGCCAGCAGTTACTCCCAGACAGGGCGAGCTTTCTTT.

This clonotype was counted a few times. The rearrangement joins TRBV6-1 to TRBJ1-3, with D unresolved. CDR3 length: 12 amino acids. V was clipped by 7 bases and J by 4 bases, with 8 bases between them. Germline-derived CDR1 and CDR2 are MNHNS and SASEGT. The CDR3 DNA reads TGTGCCAGCACGCAGCCCGGAAACACCATATATTTT. This codes for CASTQPGNTIYF.

This chain joins TRBV7-2 and TRBJ2-5; weak D call: TRBD1 (6 bases). This CDR3 has 14 amino acids. Germline V gene lookup returns CDR1 SGHTA and CDR2 FQGNSA. Trimming pared 5 bases from V and 5 bases from J, leaving 15 bases between. CDR3 DNA: TGTGCCAGCAGCCCAGGGGTGGGCGGGGAGACCCAGTACTTC. Its protein is CASSPGVGGETQYF.